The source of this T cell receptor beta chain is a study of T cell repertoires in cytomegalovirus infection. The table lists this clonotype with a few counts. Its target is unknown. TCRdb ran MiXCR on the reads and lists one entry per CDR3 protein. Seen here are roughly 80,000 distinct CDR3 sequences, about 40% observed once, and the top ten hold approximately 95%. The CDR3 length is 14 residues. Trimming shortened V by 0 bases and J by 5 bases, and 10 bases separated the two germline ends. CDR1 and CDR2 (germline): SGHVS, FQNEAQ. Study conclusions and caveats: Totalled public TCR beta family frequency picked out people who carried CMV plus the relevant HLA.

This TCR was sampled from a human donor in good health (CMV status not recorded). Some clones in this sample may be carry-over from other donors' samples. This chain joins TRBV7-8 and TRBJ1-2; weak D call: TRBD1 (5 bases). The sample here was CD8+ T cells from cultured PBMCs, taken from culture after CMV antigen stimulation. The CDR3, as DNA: TGTGCCAGCAGCTTAGCGCCAGGGTCTTATGGCTACACCTTC. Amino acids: CASSLAPGSYGYTF.